This T cell receptor beta chain originates from a study of a mutant IDH1 vaccine in newly diagnosed glioma. Study background: Patients received vaccination from 4-6 weeks after radiotherapy alone, or with temozolomide cycles.

Time point denoted: week 11, during vaccination. Vaccine doses each comprised 300 ug of mutant IDH1 20-mer peptide, with topical imiquimod. The protocol was immunoSEQ multiplex PCR, while the TCRdb copy is restricted to in-frame clones and leaves out a portion. The table lists 100,000 to 120,000 clones, 85% to 90% of them singletons. A remark on this clone: Its cognate antigen is unknown.

This CDR3 region has 19 residues. Between the trimmed V and J ends, which lost 3 bases and 2 bases, there was a span of 27 bases. Germline CDR1 SGHDT, CDR2 YYEEEE. Overall study findings and caveats: It seemed that pseudoprogression was not linked to changes in the top peripheral T cell clonotypes. Researchers report vaccine-induced immune responses in 93.3% of patients.

The sequence was collected from a woman between 45 and 65 years old with glioma. The chain uses TRBV5-6 and TRBJ2-7, with D perhaps matching TRBD1 (6 bases). The material sequenced was PBMCs, taken from a glioma patient whose treatment included an IDH1 peptide vaccine. The chain's CDR3 is CASSSSGVPWGRKTYEQYF. The CDR3 DNA reads as TGTGCCAGCAGCTCCTCCGGGGTTCCTTGGGGGCGGAAGACCTACGAGCAGTACTTC. Based on the CDR3 plus reference TRBV5-6 and TRBJ2-7, the full variable domain is DAGVTQSPTHLIKTRGQQVTLRCSPKSGHDTVSWYQQALGQGPQFIFQYYEEEERQRGNFPDRFSGHQFPNYSSELNVNALLLGDSALYLCASSSSGVPWGRKTYEQYFGPGTRLTVT.